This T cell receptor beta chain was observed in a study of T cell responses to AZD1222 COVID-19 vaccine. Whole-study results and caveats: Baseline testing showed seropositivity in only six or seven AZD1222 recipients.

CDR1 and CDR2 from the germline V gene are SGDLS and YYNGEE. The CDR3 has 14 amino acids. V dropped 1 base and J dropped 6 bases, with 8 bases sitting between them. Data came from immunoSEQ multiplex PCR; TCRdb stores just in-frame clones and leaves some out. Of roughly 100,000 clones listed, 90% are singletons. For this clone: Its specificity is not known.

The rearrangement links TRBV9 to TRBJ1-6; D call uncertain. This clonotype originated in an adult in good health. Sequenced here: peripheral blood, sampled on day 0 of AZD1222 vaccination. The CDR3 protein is CASSVQSINSPLHF. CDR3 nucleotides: TGTGCCAGCAGCGTACAGAGTATTAATTCACCCCTCCACTTT.